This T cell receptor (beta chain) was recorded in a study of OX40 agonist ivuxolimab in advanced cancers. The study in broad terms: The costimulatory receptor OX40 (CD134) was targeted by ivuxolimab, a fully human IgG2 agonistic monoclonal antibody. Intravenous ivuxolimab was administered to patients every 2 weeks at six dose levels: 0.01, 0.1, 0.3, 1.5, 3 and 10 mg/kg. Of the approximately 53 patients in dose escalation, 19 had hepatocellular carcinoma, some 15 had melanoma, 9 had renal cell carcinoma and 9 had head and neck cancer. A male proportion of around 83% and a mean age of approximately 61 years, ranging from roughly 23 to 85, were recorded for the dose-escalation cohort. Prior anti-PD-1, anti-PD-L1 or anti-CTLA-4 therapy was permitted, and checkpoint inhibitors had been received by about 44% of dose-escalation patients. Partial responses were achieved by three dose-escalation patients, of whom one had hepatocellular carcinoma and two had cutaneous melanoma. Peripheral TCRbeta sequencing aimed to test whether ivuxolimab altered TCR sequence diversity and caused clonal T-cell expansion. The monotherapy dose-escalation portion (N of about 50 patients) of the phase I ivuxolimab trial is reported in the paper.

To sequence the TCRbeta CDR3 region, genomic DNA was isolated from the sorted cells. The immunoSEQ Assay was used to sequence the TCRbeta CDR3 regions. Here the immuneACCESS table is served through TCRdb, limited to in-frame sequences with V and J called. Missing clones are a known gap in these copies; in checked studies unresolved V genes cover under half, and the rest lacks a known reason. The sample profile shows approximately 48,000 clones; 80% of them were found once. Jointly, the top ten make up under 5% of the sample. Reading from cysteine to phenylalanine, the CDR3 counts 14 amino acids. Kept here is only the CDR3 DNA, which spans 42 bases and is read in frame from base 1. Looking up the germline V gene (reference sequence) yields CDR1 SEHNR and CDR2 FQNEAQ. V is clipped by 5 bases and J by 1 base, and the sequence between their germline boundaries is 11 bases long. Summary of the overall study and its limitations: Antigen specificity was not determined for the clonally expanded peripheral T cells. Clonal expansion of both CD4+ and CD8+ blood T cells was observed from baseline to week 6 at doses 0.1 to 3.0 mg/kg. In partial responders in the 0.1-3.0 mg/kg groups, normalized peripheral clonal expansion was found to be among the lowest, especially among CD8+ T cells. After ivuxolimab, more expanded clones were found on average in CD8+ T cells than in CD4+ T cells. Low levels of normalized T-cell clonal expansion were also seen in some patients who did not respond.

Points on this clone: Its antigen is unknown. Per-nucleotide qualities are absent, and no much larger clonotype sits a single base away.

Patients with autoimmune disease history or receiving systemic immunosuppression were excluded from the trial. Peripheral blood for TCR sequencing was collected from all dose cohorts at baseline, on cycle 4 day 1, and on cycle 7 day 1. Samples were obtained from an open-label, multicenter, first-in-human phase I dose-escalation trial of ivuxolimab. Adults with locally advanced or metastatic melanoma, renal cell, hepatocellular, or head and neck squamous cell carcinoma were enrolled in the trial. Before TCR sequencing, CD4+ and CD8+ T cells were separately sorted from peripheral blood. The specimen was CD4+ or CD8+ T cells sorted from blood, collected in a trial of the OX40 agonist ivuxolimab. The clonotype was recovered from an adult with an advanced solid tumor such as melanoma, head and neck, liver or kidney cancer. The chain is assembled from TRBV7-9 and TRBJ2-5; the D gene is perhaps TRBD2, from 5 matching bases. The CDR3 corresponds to CASSQDFVQETQYF. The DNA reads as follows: TGTGCCAGCAGCCAGGACTTCGTCCAAGAGACCCAGTACTTC.